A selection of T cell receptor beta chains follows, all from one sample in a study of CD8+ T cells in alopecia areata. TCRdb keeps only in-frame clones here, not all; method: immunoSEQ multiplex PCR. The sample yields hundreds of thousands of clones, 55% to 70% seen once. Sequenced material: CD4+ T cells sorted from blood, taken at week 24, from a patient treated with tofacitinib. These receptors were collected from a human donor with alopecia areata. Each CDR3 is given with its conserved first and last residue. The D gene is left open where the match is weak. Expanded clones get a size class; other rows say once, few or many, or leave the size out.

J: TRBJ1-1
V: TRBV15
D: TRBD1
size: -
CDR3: CATSRTRQGRNTEAFF
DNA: TGTGCCACCAGCAGGACGAGACAGGGGAGGAACACTGAAGCTTTCTTT

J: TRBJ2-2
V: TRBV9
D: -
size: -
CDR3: CASSVVLGGTGELFF
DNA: TGTGCCAGCAGCGTAGTTCTGGGTGGCACCGGGGAGCTGTTTTTT

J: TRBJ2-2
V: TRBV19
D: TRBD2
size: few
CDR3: CASSILTSNTGELFF
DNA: TGTGCCAGTAGTATATTGACTAGCAACACCGGGGAGCTGTTTTTT

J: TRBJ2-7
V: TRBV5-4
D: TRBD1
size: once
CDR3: CASSRKPGQGDEQYF
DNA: TGTGCCAGCAGCCGCAAACCGGGACAGGGGGACGAGCAGTACTTC

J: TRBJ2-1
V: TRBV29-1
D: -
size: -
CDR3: CSVASNEQFF
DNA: TGCAGCGTTGCCAGTAATGAGCAGTTCTTC

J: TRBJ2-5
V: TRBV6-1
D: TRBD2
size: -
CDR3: CASRASGQETQYF
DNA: TGTGCCAGCAGGGCTAGCGGGCAAGAGACCCAGTACTTC

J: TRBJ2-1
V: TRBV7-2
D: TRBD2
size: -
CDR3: CASSPRTSGVNNEQFF
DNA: TGTGCCAGCAGCCCAAGGACTAGCGGGGTAAACAATGAGCAGTTCTTC

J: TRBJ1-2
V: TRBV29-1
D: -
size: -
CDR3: CSVENRANYGYTF
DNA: TGCAGCGTTGAGAACAGGGCAAACTATGGCTACACCTTC

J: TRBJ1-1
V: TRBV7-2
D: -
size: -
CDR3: CASSSYSIVLNTEAFF
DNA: TGTGCCAGCAGCTCCTACAGTATCGTACTCAACACTGAAGCTTTCTTT

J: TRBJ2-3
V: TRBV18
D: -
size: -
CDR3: CASSPFPGPNLTDTQYF
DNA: TGTGCCAGCTCACCTTTTCCCGGGCCAAACCTCACAGATACGCAGTATTTT

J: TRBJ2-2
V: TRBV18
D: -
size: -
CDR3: CASSPPGDYTGELFF
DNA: TGTGCCAGCTCACCACCAGGAGATTACACCGGGGAGCTGTTTTTT

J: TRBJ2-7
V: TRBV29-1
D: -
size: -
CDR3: CSVPGLGVYEQYF
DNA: TGCAGCGTCCCAGGACTGGGGGTCTACGAGCAGTACTTC

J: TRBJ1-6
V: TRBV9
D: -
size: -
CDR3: CASGPDNSPLHF
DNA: TGTGCCAGCGGACCTGACAATTCACCCCTCCACTTT

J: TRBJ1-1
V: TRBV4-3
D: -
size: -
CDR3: CASSQELERNTEAFF
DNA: TGCGCCAGCAGCCAAGAATTGGAGAGGAACACTGAAGCTTTCTTT

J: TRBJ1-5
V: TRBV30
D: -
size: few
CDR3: CAWSSARTGNSNQPQHF
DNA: TGTGCCTGGAGTTCGGCTCGGACGGGAAATAGCAATCAGCCCCAGCATTTT

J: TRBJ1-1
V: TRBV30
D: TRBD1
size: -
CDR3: CASLTRGIEAFF
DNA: TGTGCCTCCCTAACCAGGGGGATCGAAGCTTTCTTT

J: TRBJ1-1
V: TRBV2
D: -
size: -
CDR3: CASSAPGAGAEAFF
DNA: TGTGCCAGCAGTGCACCCGGGGCCGGCGCTGAAGCTTTCTTT

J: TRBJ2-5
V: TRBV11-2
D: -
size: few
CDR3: CASSPSIRETQYF
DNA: TGTGCCAGCAGCCCGAGTATCCGGGAGACCCAGTACTTC

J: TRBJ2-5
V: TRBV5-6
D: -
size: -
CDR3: CASSFGVQGGETQYF
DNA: TGTGCCAGCAGCTTTGGGGTTCAGGGAGGAGAGACCCAGTACTTC

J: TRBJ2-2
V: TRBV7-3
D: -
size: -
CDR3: CASSFRGEQTGELFF
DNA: TGTGCCAGCAGCTTCAGGGGGGAACAAACCGGGGAGCTGTTTTTT

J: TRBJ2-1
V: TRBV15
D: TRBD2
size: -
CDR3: CATSRDVRIRGGNEQFF
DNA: TGTGCCACCAGCAGAGACGTGAGAATACGGGGAGGGAATGAGCAGTTCTTC

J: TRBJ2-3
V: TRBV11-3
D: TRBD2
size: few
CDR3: CASSHGLAVTPDTQYF
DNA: TGTGCCAGCAGCCACGGACTAGCGGTAACCCCAGATACGCAGTATTTT

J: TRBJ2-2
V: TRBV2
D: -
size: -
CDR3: CASKLGRVANTGELFF
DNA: TGTGCCAGCAAATTGGGTAGGGTCGCGAACACCGGGGAGCTGTTTTTT

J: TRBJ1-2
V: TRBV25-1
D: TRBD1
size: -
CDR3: CASRETGGPTNYGYTF
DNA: TGTGCCAGCAGAGAAACAGGGGGCCCCACTAACTATGGCTACACCTTC

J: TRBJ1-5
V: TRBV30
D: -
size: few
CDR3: CAWRVGGGGVQPQHF
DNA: TGTGCCTGGAGGGTCGGAGGGGGTGGAGTCCAGCCCCAGCATTTT

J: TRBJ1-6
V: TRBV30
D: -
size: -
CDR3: CACNRDSPLHF
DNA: TGTGCCTGCAACAGGGATTCACCCCTCCACTTT

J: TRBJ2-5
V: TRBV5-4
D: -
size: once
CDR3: CASSIGETQYF
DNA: TGTGCCAGCAGCATCGGGGAGACCCAGTACTTC

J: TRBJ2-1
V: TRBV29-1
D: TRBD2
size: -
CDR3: CSVRGLAGGVGYEQFF
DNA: TGCAGCGTTCGAGGACTAGCGGGGGGTGTTGGGTATGAGCAGTTCTTC

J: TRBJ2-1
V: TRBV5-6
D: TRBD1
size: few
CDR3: CASSLADRGNEQFF
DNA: TGTGCCAGCAGCTTAGCTGACAGGGGCAATGAGCAGTTCTTC

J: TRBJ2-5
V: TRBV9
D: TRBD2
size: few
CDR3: CASSEGTSGGETQYF
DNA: TGTGCCAGCAGCGAAGGGACTAGCGGAGGAGAGACCCAGTACTTC

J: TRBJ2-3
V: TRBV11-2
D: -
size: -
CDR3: CASSRLTVTDTQYF
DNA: TGTGCCAGCAGCCGATTGACTGTAACAGATACGCAGTATTTT

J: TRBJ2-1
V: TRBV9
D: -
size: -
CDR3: CASSVDRTTQQFF
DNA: TGTGCCAGCAGCGTAGACAGGACCACCCAGCAGTTCTTC

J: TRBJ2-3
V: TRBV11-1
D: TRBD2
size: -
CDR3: CASSSPGLGTDTQYF
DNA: TGTGCCAGCAGCTCACCGGGACTAGGGACAGATACGCAGTATTTT

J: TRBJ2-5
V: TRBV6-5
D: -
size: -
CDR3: CASSRPGSQTQYF
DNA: TGTGCCAGCAGTCGCCCCGGGTCGCAGACCCAGTACTTC

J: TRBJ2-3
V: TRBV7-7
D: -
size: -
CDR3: CASSLGRTDTQYF
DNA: TGTGCTAGCAGCTTAGGACGCACAGATACGCAGTATTTT

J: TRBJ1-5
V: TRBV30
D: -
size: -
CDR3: CAWSGGNQPQHF
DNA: TGTGCCTGGAGTGGGGGGAATCAGCCCCAGCATTTT

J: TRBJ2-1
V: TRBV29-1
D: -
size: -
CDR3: CSVAVYEQFF
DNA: TGCAGCGTTGCGGTTTATGAGCAGTTCTTC

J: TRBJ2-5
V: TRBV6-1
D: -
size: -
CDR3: CASSEGETQYF
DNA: TGTGCCAGCAGCGAGGGGGAGACCCAGTACTTC

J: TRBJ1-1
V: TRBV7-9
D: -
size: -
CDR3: CASSLAGVTEAFF
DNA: TGTGCCAGCAGCTTAGCAGGGGTCACTGAAGCTTTCTTT

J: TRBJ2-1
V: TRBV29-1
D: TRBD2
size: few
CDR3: CSGTSGGSYNEQFF
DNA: TGCAGCGGAACATCGGGGGGTTCCTACAATGAGCAGTTCTTC

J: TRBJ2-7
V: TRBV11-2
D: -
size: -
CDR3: CASSLDRDFPYEQYF
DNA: TGTGCCAGCAGCTTAGACAGGGATTTTCCCTACGAGCAGTACTTC

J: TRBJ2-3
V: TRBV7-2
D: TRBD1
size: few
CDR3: CASRKGAKDTQYF
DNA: TGTGCCAGCCGAAAGGGGGCCAAAGATACGCAGTATTTT

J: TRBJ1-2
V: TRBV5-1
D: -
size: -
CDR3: CASSPEGDIYGYTF
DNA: TGCGCCAGCAGCCCCGAAGGCGACATATATGGCTACACCTTC

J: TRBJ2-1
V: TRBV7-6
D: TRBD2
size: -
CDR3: CASSFTLRGGNNEQFF
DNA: TGTGCCAGCAGCTTTACGCTTCGGGGGGGTAACAATGAGCAGTTCTTC

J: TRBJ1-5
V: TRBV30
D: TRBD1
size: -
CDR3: CAWSALRQGRQPQHF
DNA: TGTGCCTGGAGTGCCCTGCGACAGGGGAGGCAGCCCCAGCATTTT

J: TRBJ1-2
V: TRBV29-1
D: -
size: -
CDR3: CSVVLGTPNYGYTF
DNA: TGCAGCGTCGTCCTGGGGACACCGAACTATGGCTACACCTTC

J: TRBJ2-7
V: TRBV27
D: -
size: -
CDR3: CASADPSYEQYF
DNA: TGTGCCAGCGCCGACCCGTCCTACGAGCAGTACTTC

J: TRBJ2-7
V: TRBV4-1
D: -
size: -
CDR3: CASSQRIGRVEQYF
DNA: TGCGCCAGCAGCCAGCGAATAGGGCGGGTCGAGCAGTACTTC

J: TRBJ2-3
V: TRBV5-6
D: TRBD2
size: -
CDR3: CASSLLGLAEGTDTQYF
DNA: TGTGCCAGCAGCCTGTTGGGACTAGCGGAAGGCACAGATACGCAGTATTTT

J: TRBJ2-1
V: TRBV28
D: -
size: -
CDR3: CASSLVGTHEQFF
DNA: TGTGCCAGCAGTTTAGTCGGGACCCATGAGCAGTTCTTC

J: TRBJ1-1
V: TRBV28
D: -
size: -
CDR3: CASFDLSWTEAFF
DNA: TGTGCCAGCTTCGACCTATCCTGGACTGAAGCTTTCTTT

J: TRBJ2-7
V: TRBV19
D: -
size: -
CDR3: CASSMIGFTPYEQYF
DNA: TGTGCCAGTAGTATGATCGGGTTTACCCCCTACGAGCAGTACTTC

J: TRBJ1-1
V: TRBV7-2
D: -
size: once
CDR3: CASSFIGGNTEAFF
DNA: TGTGCCAGCAGCTTTATAGGGGGAAACACTGAAGCTTTCTTT

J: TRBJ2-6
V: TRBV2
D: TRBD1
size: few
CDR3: CASRQGASGANVLTF
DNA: TGTGCCAGTAGACAGGGAGCCTCTGGGGCCAACGTCCTGACTTTC

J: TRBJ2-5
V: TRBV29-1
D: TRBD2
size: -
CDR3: CSVATSGQETQYF
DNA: TGCAGCGTTGCGACTAGCGGCCAAGAGACCCAGTACTTC

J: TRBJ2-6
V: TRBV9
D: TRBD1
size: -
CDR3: CASSGRDRGLGANVLTF
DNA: TGTGCCAGCAGCGGCCGGGACAGGGGGCTAGGGGCCAACGTCCTGACTTTC

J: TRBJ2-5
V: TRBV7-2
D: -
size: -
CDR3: CASSLSGTGQETQYF
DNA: TGTGCCAGCAGCTTAAGCGGGACAGGACAAGAGACCCAGTACTTC

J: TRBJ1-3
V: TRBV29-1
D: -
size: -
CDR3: CSALVGAGNTIYF
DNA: TGCAGCGCCCTAGTAGGTGCTGGAAACACCATATATTTT

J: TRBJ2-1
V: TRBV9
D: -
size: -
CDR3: CASSVVGGSSYNEQFF
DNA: TGTGCCAGCAGCGTAGTTGGAGGGAGCTCCTACAATGAGCAGTTCTTC

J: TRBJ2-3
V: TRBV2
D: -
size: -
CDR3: CASCLQQPSTDTQYF
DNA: TGTGCCAGCTGCCTACAGCAGCCTAGCACAGATACGCAGTATTTT